This T cell receptor beta chain was captured by sequencing in a study of T cell changes during pregnancy in multiple sclerosis. Clones were read by immunoSEQ multiplex PCR, and TCRdb kept only the in-frame ones, dropping some. The repertoire includes over 25,000 clones, under 95% of them detected once, and under 8% sits in the top ten. The sequencing here drew on CD8+ T cells from peripheral blood mononuclear cells, taken before pregnancy. The TCR was taken from a female donor with multiple sclerosis, enrolled in a pregnancy study.

CDR3 DNA: TGTGCCTTCGATTCTAGCGGGGTGGTCCAGTACTTC. It translates to CAFDSSGVVQYF. The chain employs TRBV30 and TRBJ2-5, with 9 bases matching TRBD2. The CDR3 contains 12 residues. Germline V lookup: CDR1 GTSNPN, CDR2 SVGIG (reference sequence). V was pared by 7 bases and J by 10 bases, with 10 bases of the junction left unmatched.